The 12 T cell receptor beta chains listed next were all sequenced from one sample in a study of cytomegalovirus exposure and HLA in healthy donors. In the PCR, 60 Vbeta and 13 Jbeta primers were used. The assay was immunoSEQ multiplex PCR, and TCRdb's table has in-frame clones only and misses some. There are 200,000 or so clones in the sample; 65% to 85% occur only once, and 4.5% to 7.5% lies in the top ten. Sequencing used PBMCs. The receptors were gathered from a woman aged 25 to 39 in good health and CMV-seropositive.

The chain links TRBV10-1 to TRBJ2-1; D remains ambiguous. Germline assignment: CDR1 WNHNN and CDR2 SYGVQD (reference sequence). V lost 6 bases and J 10 bases, leaving 13 bases between the germline ends. The CDR3 is 12 amino acids. Here the CDR3 DNA reads TGCGCCAGCAGCCTTGGCTCCAGGGAGCAGTTCTTC. This encodes CASSLGSREQFF.

The chain links TRBV9 to TRBJ2-1; TRBD2 matches at 10 bases. CDR3 length equals 16 residues. With V trimmed by 0 bases and J by 4 bases, 4 bases remained unmatched. The germline V gene has CDR1 SGDLS and CDR2 YYNGEE. DNA of the CDR3: TGTGCCAGCAGCGTAGGTAGCGGGGGGAAGTACAATGAGCAGTTCTTC. Translated: CASSVGSGGKYNEQFF. Combining the CDR3 with reference TRBV9 and TRBJ2-1 gives the whole variable domain DSGVTQTPKHLITATGQRVTLRCSPRSGDLSVYWYQQSLDQGLQFLIQYYNGEERAKGNILERFSAQQFPDLHSELNLSSLELGDSALYFCASSVGSGGKYNEQFFGPGTRLTVL.

The rearrangement joins TRBV5-5 to TRBJ1-1; a possible D gene is TRBD1 (6 bases). This CDR3 is built from 14 residues. The V end lost 0 bases, the J end lost 0 bases, and 6 bases lay between the germline ends. Germline CDR1 and CDR2: SGHKS and YYEKEE (reference sequence). The CDR3 region is CASSLEGVNTEAFF. The CDR3 DNA is TGTGCCAGCAGCTTGGAGGGGGTGAACACTGAAGCTTTCTTT.

This chain uses TRBV7-9 with TRBJ2-1; 16 bases are a match to TRBD2. Germline CDR1 reads SEHNR; CDR2 reads FQNEAQ (reference sequence). This CDR3 region has 14 residues. CDR3 protein: CATQSGLAGGWQFF. The CDR3 coding sequence is TGTGCTACTCAGTCGGGACTAGCGGGAGGGTGGCAGTTCTTC.

The count of this clone is one. J is TRBJ2-1 and V is TRBV7-8, with D perhaps matching TRBD2 (6 bases). Trimming took off 7 bases at V and 0 bases at J, with 16 bases between the two ends. The germline CDR1 and CDR2 sequences are SGHVS and FQNEAQ. The CDR3 length is 16 residues. CDR3 amino acids: CASTGRGARSYNEQFF. Written as DNA, the CDR3 is TGTGCCAGCACCGGACGCGGGGCGCGCTCCTACAATGAGCAGTTCTTC.

The chain joins TRBV6-5 to TRBJ1-5; D uncertain. Trimming took 2 bases from V and 4 from J, leaving 6 bases between them. CDR1 is MNHEY, CDR2 SVGAGI, per germline. The CDR3 is 13 residues long. This CDR3 reads CASSYGRNQPQHF. CDR3 DNA sequence: TGTGCCAGCAGTTACGGTCGGAATCAGCCCCAGCATTTT.

V gene TRBV11-3 combines with J gene TRBJ2-2; the D gene is possibly TRBD2 (6 bases). Germline V gene lookup returns CDR1 SGHNT and CDR2 YENEEA. Trimming removed 5 bases from V and 6 bases from J, with 10 bases in between. This CDR3 comprises 13 residues. The CDR3 DNA sequence: TGTGCCAGCAGCCGACTAGTTGCCGGGGAGCTGTTTTTT. It yields the protein CASSRLVAGELFF. Combining the CDR3 with reference TRBV11-3 and TRBJ2-2 gives the whole variable domain EAGVVQSPRYKIIEKKQPVAFWCNPISGHNTLYWYLQNLGQGPELLIRYENEEAVDDSQLPKDRFSAERLKGVDSTLKIQPAELGDSAVYLCASSRLVAGELFFGEGSRLTVL.

The chain couples TRBV6-5 to TRBJ2-7; D may be TRBD1 (7 bases). Germline loops: CDR1 MNHEY, CDR2 SVGAGI. The CDR3 sequence is 13 residues long. V was pared by 6 bases and J by 1 base, with 10 bases between. In DNA form, the CDR3 reads TGTGCCAGCAGATCAGGGGGGTCCTACGAGCAGTACTTC. Translating gives CASRSGGSYEQYF.

This sequence joins TRBV2 and TRBJ2-2, with 11 bases identical to TRBD1. The CDR3 length is 14 residues. With V trimmed by 8 bases and J by 5 bases, 4 bases remained unmatched. Per germline, CDR1 SNHLY and CDR2 FYNNEI. The CDR3: CASRRDRGTGELFF. In DNA, the CDR3 is TGTGCCAGCCGCCGGGACAGGGGGACCGGGGAGCTGTTTTTT.

In its sample, this clone was seen a few times. V usage is TRBV19 and J usage is TRBJ2-2, with 12 bases that match TRBD1. The CDR3 length is 16 residues. With 4 bases clipped from V and 2 bases from J, the junction kept 2 bases outside the gene matches. Germline CDR1 is LNHDA and CDR2 is SQIVND (reference sequence). The CDR3 region is CASSRDRGRNTGELFF. The DNA of the CDR3 is TGTGCCAGTAGTAGGGACAGGGGGCGCAACACCGGGGAGCTGTTTTTT.

The chain joins TRBV11-2 to TRBJ2-7, with D possibly matching TRBD1 (5 bases). CDR3 length: 12 residues. CDR1 and CDR2 (germline): SGHAT, FQNNGV. Trimming took 0 bases from V and 8 from J, leaving 8 bases between them. The CDR3 region is CASSLDTGKQYF. The CDR3, as DNA: TGTGCCAGCAGCTTAGACACAGGAAAGCAGTACTTC.

A word on this clone: At one end, the junction sequence differs from germline, possibly due to a read error. The chain links TRBV7-7 to TRBJ2-5, with a possible D match to TRBD2 (5 bases). CDR1 is SSHAT, CDR2 FNYEAQ, per germline (reference sequence). This CDR3 region has 14 residues. In DNA form, the CDR3 reads TGTGCTAGCAGCTTAGTACCGCGGGCAGAGACCCAGTACTTC. Amino acid sequence: CASSLVPRAETQYF.